Following are 27 T cell receptor beta chains from one sample sequenced in a study of response to subunit inactivated influenza vaccine. TCRdb called the RT-PCR reads again in MiXCR, with one record for every CDR3 protein. Of about 530,000 distinct CDR3 sequences listed, 13% were seen once; the top ten hold approximately 14%. This sample comprised PBMCs from blood, obtained about 6 weeks after vaccination. These receptors were taken from a man aged 50 to 59 who received an inactivated influenza vaccine.

This clonotype showed up many times. This chain uses TRBV12-3 or TRBV12-4 with TRBJ1-2; D remains ambiguous. V lost 5 bases, J lost 8 bases, and 9 bases lay in between. CDR3 size: 11 residues. CDR3 residues: CASSPGFGYTF. The CDR3 DNA reads as TGTGCCAGCAGTCCCGGGTTCGGCTACACCTTC.

A few counts support this clonotype. The V and J genes are TRBV20-1 and TRBJ2-5; 7 positions agree with TRBD1. Germline CDR1 reads DFQATT; CDR2 reads SNEGSKA (reference sequence). The V and J ends lost 6 bases and 5 bases, in that order; junction bases with no gene match: 9. The CDR3 contains 13 residues. In DNA, the CDR3 is TGCAGTGCCATCAAGACAGGGCCGGAGACCCAGTACTTC. Residues: CSAIKTGPETQYF.

In this sample, this clonotype turned up a few times. The V gene is TRBV7-2, the J gene TRBJ2-4, with D perhaps TRBD2 (7 bases). In germline, CDR1 is SGHTA, CDR2 FQGNSA. V was pared by 4 bases and J by 7 bases, with 14 bases between. The length of the CDR3 is 14 residues. The CDR3 here is CASSYPQGGNIQYF. The CDR3 DNA sequence: TGTGCCAGCAGCTATCCACAGGGAGGGAACATTCAGTACTTC.

In its sample, this clonotype was seen a few times. The chain has TRBV9 and TRBJ2-7, with TRBD2 as a possible D gene (6 bases). The CDR3 is made up of 14 amino acids. Germline lookup yields CDR1 SGDLS and CDR2 YYNGEE. V lost 4 bases and J lost 3, with 14 bases in between. Written as DNA, the CDR3 is TGTGCCAGCAGCAAAGGGGCGGGAAGCTACGAGCAGTACTTC. Amino acids: CASSKGAGSYEQYF.

The chain couples TRBV5-1 to TRBJ1-4, with D possibly matching TRBD1 (5 bases). V gave up 3 bases and J gave up 5 bases, with 8 bases separating them. This CDR3 spans 13 amino acids. CDR1 SGHRS and CDR2 YFSETQ come from the germline V gene. The CDR3 DNA reads TGCGCCAGCAGCTCCGACAGAAATGAAAAACTGTTTTTT. Translation gives CASSSDRNEKLFF.

In its sample, this clonotype was seen a few times. V usage is TRBV11-2 and J usage is TRBJ1-6; D is possibly TRBD1 (5 bases). Per germline, CDR1 SGHAT and CDR2 FQNNGV. The CDR3 has 16 residues. V dropped 5 bases and J dropped 14 bases, with 25 bases sitting between them. CDR3 in DNA: TGTGCCAGCAGCCACCTCTTCCGGGACCCAAATTCGGCCCTCCACTTT. This sequence encodes CASSHLFRDPNSALHF.

This clonotype appeared a few times. The chain is built from TRBV4-1 and TRBJ2-3; TRBD2 aligns across 7 bases. CDR1 MGHRA and CDR2 YSYEKL come from the germline V gene. The CDR3 runs to 15 residues. CDR3 DNA: TGCGCAGCCGCGTGGAGCGGGACTAGCACAGATACGCAGTATTTT. Translation gives CAAAWSGTSTDTQYF.

This clonotype has more than one count but fewer than ten. The gene calls are TRBV24-1 and TRBJ2-6, with TRBD2 as a possible D gene (5 bases). The CDR3 is 15 amino acids. Per the germline V gene, CDR1 is KGHDR and CDR2 is SFDVKD. Trimming left V 1 base short and J 3 bases short, with 6 bases between. CDR3 protein: CATSDLADGANVLTF. Here the CDR3 DNA reads TGTGCCACCAGTGATTTAGCGGATGGGGCCAACGTCCTGACTTTC.

This clonotype was picked up one time. V and J are TRBV7-6 and TRBJ2-3, with 7 bases lining up with TRBD1. The J segment lost 2 bases and the V segment lost 2 bases, leaving 16 bases of the junction unmatched. Per the germline V gene, CDR1 is SGHVS and CDR2 is FNYEAQ. This CDR3 region has 19 residues. The CDR3 DNA reads as TGTGCCAGCAGCTTATACCCCTCCAGGGGGTCCGGGCCCACAGATACGCAGTATTTT. Its translation is CASSLYPSRGSGPTDTQYF.

This chain joins TRBV6-2 or TRBV6-3 and TRBJ2-4; D not certain. V dropped 4 bases and J dropped 0 bases, with 7 bases sitting between them. This CDR3 region has 14 residues. The V gene's germline CDR1 is MNHEY and CDR2 SVGEGT. CDR3 amino acids: CASSSIIAKNIQYF. As DNA, the CDR3 is TGTGCCAGCAGTTCCATTATAGCCAAAAACATTCAGTACTTC.

In this sample, this clonotype turned up many times. The chain uses TRBV29-1 and TRBJ2-1; 7 nucleotides match TRBD2. V shed 6 bases and J 4 bases; nucleotides not matched to a gene: 15. The germline V gene has CDR1 SQVTM and CDR2 ANQGSEA. The CDR3 sequence is 16 residues long. The CDR3 nucleotides read TGCAGCGTCCCCCCGCTGCGGGAGTCGAGGTACAATGAGCAGTTCTTC. Amino acids: CSVPPLRESRYNEQFF.

This clonotype came up many times. The chain links TRBV6-5 to TRBJ2-2, with a tentative D call TRBD2 (6 bases). Trimming took off 0 bases at V and 4 bases at J, with 15 bases between the two ends. This CDR3 has 17 amino acids. Germline values: CDR1 MNHEY, CDR2 SVGAGI. The CDR3 protein is CASSYSRQRVPTGELFF. For the CDR3, the DNA is TGTGCCAGCAGTTACTCGCGTCAGCGGGTGCCCACCGGGGAGCTGTTTTTT.

This clonotype occurred a few times. The chain recombines TRBV5-1 with TRBJ1-6; unclear D gene. The length of the CDR3 is 17 residues. CDR1 is SGHRS and CDR2 is YFSETQ in the germline V gene. V was trimmed by 0 bases and J by 0 bases, leaving 10 bases between them. CDR3 protein: CASSLDEGVSYNSPLHF. Written as DNA, the CDR3 is TGCGCCAGCAGCTTGGATGAGGGCGTCTCCTATAATTCACCCCTCCACTTT. Variable domain in full (rest from reference TRBV5-1 and TRBJ1-6): KAGVTQTPRYLIKTRGQQVTLSCSPISGHRSVSWYQQTPGQGLQFLFEYFSETQRNKGNFPGRFSGRQFSNSRSEMNVSTLELGDSALYLCASSLDEGVSYNSPLHFGNGTRLTVT.

The V and J genes are TRBV29-1 and TRBJ2-5; 7 bases agree with TRBD1. CDR1 and CDR2 (germline): SQVTM, ANQGSEA. The CDR3 covers 15 residues. With 6 bases clipped from V and 1 base from J, the junction kept 11 bases outside the gene matches. CDR3 loop: CSVEPGQTTQETQYF. The DNA for the CDR3 is TGCAGCGTCGAACCGGGACAGACAACCCAAGAGACCCAGTACTTC.

The rearrangement uses TRBV4-3 and TRBJ2-1; the D gene could be TRBD1 or TRBD2 (5 bases each). The CDR3 contains 17 residues. The ends were cut back, 0 bases at V and 12 bases at J, with 24 bases in the middle. The V gene's germline CDR1 is LGHNA and CDR2 YSLEER. The CDR3 nucleotides are TGCGCCAGCAGCCAAGATTGGGACCGCTTGAGTGGGGATGTGCAGTTCTTC. Protein product: CASSQDWDRLSGDVQFF.

The table lists this clonotype with a few counts. The gene calls are TRBV12-3 or TRBV12-4 and TRBJ2-5, with 7 nucleotides matching TRBD2. V gave up 0 bases and J gave up 5 bases; unmatched junction bases: 6. This CDR3 region has 15 residues. In DNA form, the CDR3 reads TGTGCCAGCAGTTTAGCGGGCGGGAGAGCGGAGACCCAGTACTTC. Translation gives CASSLAGGRAETQYF.

J is TRBJ2-7 and V is TRBV3-1; D call uncertain. This CDR3 region has 13 residues. Per germline, CDR1 LGHDT and CDR2 YNNKEL (reference sequence). V was trimmed by 0 bases and J by 6 bases, leaving 9 bases between them. In DNA, the CDR3 is TGTGCCAGCAGCCAAGATTTAGTCGCCGAGCAGTACTTC. Translation gives CASSQDLVAEQYF.

The rearrangement joins TRBV6-1 to TRBJ1-1; D not resolved. Germline lookup yields CDR1 MNHNS and CDR2 SASEGT. The germline V and J ends were trimmed by 2 bases and 3 bases, with 10 bases remaining between them. The CDR3 runs 14 residues. CDR3 bases: TGTGCCAGCAGTGAATTTACGGGAGACACTGAAGCTTTCTTT. This codes for CASSEFTGDTEAFF.

The gene calls are TRBV5-1 and TRBJ2-3, with 9 bases lining up with TRBD2. V dropped 3 bases and J dropped 3; count of bases not matched to a gene: 8. Germline assignment: CDR1 SGHRS and CDR2 YFSETQ. The length of the CDR3 is 16 residues. This chain's CDR3 is CASSYASGMGTDTQYF. Here the CDR3 DNA reads TGCGCCAGCAGCTACGCTAGCGGGATGGGGACAGATACGCAGTATTTT. Complete variable domain (other parts from reference TRBV5-1 and TRBJ2-3): KAGVTQTPRYLIKTRGQQVTLSCSPISGHRSVSWYQQTPGQGLQFLFEYFSETQRNKGNFPGRFSGRQFSNSRSEMNVSTLELGDSALYLCASSYASGMGTDTQYFGPGTRLTVL.

At least ten counts were recorded for this clonotype. The chain has TRBV12-3 or TRBV12-4 and TRBJ2-7, with 12 positions matching TRBD1. The CDR3 extends over 15 amino acids. With V trimmed by 8 bases and J by 6 bases, 11 bases remained unmatched. The CDR3 loop reads CASSLAGQGAGEQYF. CDR3 nucleotide sequence: TGTGCCAGCTCTTTAGCGGGACAGGGGGCTGGCGAGCAGTACTTC.

This clonotype showed up just a few times. The gene calls are TRBV20-1 and TRBJ2-1; 12 bases are shared with TRBD2. Trimming at V came to 4 bases and at J to 8 bases, leaving 6 bases not matched to a gene. Germline values: CDR1 DFQATT, CDR2 SNEGSKA (reference sequence). This CDR3 contains 14 residues. The CDR3 loop is CSATSGRDLDEQFF. The CDR3 DNA follows: TGCAGTGCTACTAGCGGGAGGGATCTGGATGAGCAGTTCTTC.

This rearrangement joins TRBV7-2 to TRBJ2-1; D unresolved. Germline CDR1 SGHTA, CDR2 FQGNSA. V lost 5 bases and J 6 bases, leaving 14 bases between the germline ends. The CDR3 is 14 amino acids. The CDR3 region has the DNA TGTGCCAGCAGCGCCGGGCCCTCGGGCAATGAGCAGTTCTTC. Its translation: CASSAGPSGNEQFF.

The chain couples TRBV11-1 to TRBJ2-3; 9 bases are shared with TRBD2. The CDR3 sequence is 18 residues long. The junction had 14 bases not matched to a gene; V was cut back by 2 bases and J by 5 bases. Germline lookup yields CDR1 SGHAT and CDR2 FQDESV (reference sequence). CDR3 loop: CASSLFPAGGNFRDTQYF. The CDR3 DNA is TGTGCCAGCAGCTTATTCCCGGCGGGAGGGAACTTCAGAGATACGCAGTATTTT.

The V and J genes are TRBV29-1 and TRBJ2-1, with 12 bases matching TRBD2. The germline V gene has CDR1 SQVTM and CDR2 ANQGSEA. The CDR3 contains 18 residues. Losses at the gene ends were 6 bases for V and 6 bases for J; bases not matched to a gene: 18. This CDR3 reads CSVPRLLTSGRRGNEQFF. The CDR3 DNA reads TGCAGCGTCCCCAGACTTCTAACTAGCGGGAGGAGGGGCAATGAGCAGTTCTTC.

J is TRBJ2-1 and V is TRBV27, with 11 bases lining up with TRBD2. CDR1 and CDR2 from the germline V gene are MNHEY and SMNVEV (reference sequence). The CDR3 has 17 amino acids. After removal of 2 bases from V and 4 bases from J, the junction contained 7 bases not matched to a gene. The CDR3 DNA reads TGTGCCAGCAGTTTAAGGTCGGGACTAGCGGTATACAATGAGCAGTTCTTC. Its protein is CASSLRSGLAVYNEQFF.

This clonotype came up a few times. V gene TRBV18 combines with J gene TRBJ1-2, with D possibly being TRBD1 (6 bases). V gave up 3 bases and J gave up 8 bases, with 10 bases separating them. This CDR3 comprises 12 residues. Per the germline V gene, CDR1 is KGHSH and CDR2 is LQKENI. The CDR3 region is CASSPDSLGYTF. CDR3 DNA sequence: TGTGCCAGCTCACCGGACAGTTTAGGCTACACCTTC.

The genes are TRBV19 and TRBJ2-1; 11 nucleotides agree with TRBD2. Germline loops: CDR1 LNHDA, CDR2 SQIVND (reference sequence). The V and J ends lost 6 bases and 3 bases, in that order; junction bases with no gene match: 4. The CDR3 has 15 amino acids. The CDR3 nucleotides are TGTGCCAGTAGCCGACTAGCGGGGTTCTACAATGAGCAGTTCTTC. Residues: CASSRLAGFYNEQFF.